Reported below is one T cell receptor (beta chain). Antigen specificity is unknown. CDR1 is MNHEY and CDR2 is SMNVEV in the germline V gene (reference sequence). The ends lost 3 bases at V and 3 bases at J; junction bases unmatched: 5. The CDR3 runs 15 residues. Described time point: week 35, safety follow-up. Doses comprised 300 ug of mutant IDH1 20-mer peptide each, plus topical imiquimod. This sample was included in a study of a mutant IDH1 vaccine in newly diagnosed glioma. The table came from immunoSEQ multiplex PCR; TCRdb's copy has only in-frame clones and leaves some out. This sample yields 44,000 or so clones, of which roughly 79% are seen a single time; 4.5% to 5.5% belongs to the top ten.

The sequenced sample was PBMCs, obtained from a glioma patient whose treatment included an IDH1 peptide vaccine. The chain links TRBV27 to TRBJ1-1; 9 bases match TRBD1. The receptor was derived from a middle-aged woman with glioma. Some clones in this sample may be carry-over from other donors' samples. The CDR3 is CASSLSTGGYTEAFF. The CDR3 DNA sequence: TGTGCCAGCAGTTTGTCGACAGGGGGATACACTGAAGCTTTCTTT.